This is a list of T cell receptor beta chains from one sample in a study of T cells in pancreatic ductal adenocarcinoma. TCRdb keeps only in-frame clones here, not all; method: immunoSEQ multiplex PCR. The repertoire holds approximately 97,000 clones, with 90% to 95% as singletons. The sequencing input was PBMCs. Receptor source: a human donor with pancreatic ductal adenocarcinoma. Both conserved end residues are part of each CDR3. A D gene is named only where the DNA matches it firmly. Clone size is shown for a subset of rows, as once, few, many or a class of expanded clone.

>few|TRBJ1-1|NA|TRBV7-8|14
TGTGCCAGCAGCTTAGCGGGCAGGAACACTGAAGCTTTCTTT
CASSLAGRNTEAFF
>NA|TRBJ2-6|NA|TRBV5-1|14
TGCGCCAGCACTGAAGCGTCTGGGGCCAACGTCCTGACTTTC
CASTEASGANVLTF
>NA|TRBJ2-7|TRBD2|TRBV19|15
TGTGCCAGTAGTATAGATCGGGAGGCGGTGTACGAGCAGTACTTC
CASSIDREAVYEQYF
>NA|TRBJ1-2|TRBD1|TRBV30|15
TGTGCCTGGAGTAAACCGGGACAGGGGGACTATGGCTACACCTTC
CAWSKPGQGDYGYTF
>NA|TRBJ2-7|TRBD2|TRBV13|16
TGTGCCAGCAGCTCTAGGACTAGCGGGAGTTCGGACGAGCAGTACTTC
CASSSRTSGSSDEQYF
>NA|TRBJ2-7|TRBD2|TRBV29-1|16
TGCAGCGTTGGCCCCCCGGTTGTAGCGGGGCCCTACGAGCAGTACTTC
CSVGPPVVAGPYEQYF
>NA|TRBJ1-5|TRBD1|TRBV30|12
TGTGCCTGGGACAGGGGAGATCAGCCCCAGCATTTT
CAWDRGDQPQHF
>NA|TRBJ2-7|NA|TRBV27|13
TGTGCCAGCAGTCCTAACAGGGTAGGGGAGCAGTACTTC
CASSPNRVGEQYF
>NA|TRBJ2-1|NA|TRBV5-4|11
TGTGCCAGCAGCTCCAACAATGAGCAGTTCTTC
CASSSNNEQFF
>NA|TRBJ2-7|TRBD1|TRBV2|16
TGTGCCAGCAATGGTGGACCGGGACAGGGTCGCTACGAGCAGTACTTC
CASNGGPGQGRYEQYF
>NA|TRBJ2-7|TRBD2|TRBV5-1|15
TGCGCCAGCACGGATACTAGCGGGGGCTCCTACGAGCAGTACTTC
CASTDTSGGSYEQYF
>NA|TRBJ2-7|TRBD1|TRBV18|15
TGTGCCAGCTCACCGCCGGGACAGGGATCCTACGAGCAGTACTTC
CASSPPGQGSYEQYF
>NA|TRBJ2-2|NA|TRBV10-3|16
TGTGCCATCCGGATAAATAGTGCAGGGAACACCGGGGAGCTGTTTTTT
CAIRINSAGNTGELFF
>NA|TRBJ1-2|NA|TRBV7-9|11
TGTGCCAGCAGCACCCGAGCGGGCTACACCTTC
CASSTRAGYTF
>NA|TRBJ2-1|TRBD2|TRBV7-8|17
TGTGCCAGCAGCTTAGTACTAGCGCCCCTCACCTACAATGAGCAGTTCTTC
CASSLVLAPLTYNEQFF
>NA|TRBJ1-5|NA|TRBV7-2|15
TGTGCCAGCAGCTTAGGTGGGACAAAGAATCAGCCCCAGCATTTT
CASSLGGTKNQPQHF
>NA|TRBJ1-5|TRBD1|TRBV4-2|18
TGTGCCAGCAGCCAAGATTTCGGCGGAGTAGGGGGCCATCAGCCCCAGCATTTT
CASSQDFGGVGGHQPQHF
>NA|TRBJ2-7|TRBD1|TRBV6-5|13
TGTGCCAGCAGCTACGGTAGAACAGGGGTGCAGTACTTC
CASSYGRTGVQYF
>NA|TRBJ1-1|TRBD1|TRBV27|18
TGTGCCAGCAGTTCCCCTATCCGGGACAGAGGCCCAGCGTCTGAAGCTTTCTTT
CASSSPIRDRGPASEAFF
>NA|TRBJ2-7|TRBD2|TRBV30|13
TGTGCCTGGAGTGAACTAGCGGGAGCAGAGCAGTACTTC
CAWSELAGAEQYF
>NA|TRBJ1-1|NA|TRBV4-2|14
TGTGCCAGCAGCCAACAGGGGCGGGACACTGAAGCTTTCTTT
CASSQQGRDTEAFF
>once|TRBJ2-7|TRBD2|TRBV6-5|14
TGTGCCAGCATTGGCGGGAGGGCCACCTACGAGCAGTACTTC
CASIGGRATYEQYF
>NA|TRBJ2-5|NA|TRBV6-1|13
TGTGCCAGCAACGTAGGGGGAGAGGAGACCCAGTACTTC
CASNVGGEETQYF
>NA|TRBJ2-1|NA|TRBV28|14
TGTGCCAGCAGTTGGGGCAGGACGTTCGATGAGCAGTTCTTC
CASSWGRTFDEQFF
>once|TRBJ2-3|TRBD2|TRBV18|17
TGTGCCAGCTCACCAAAGGGACTAGCGGGGAACACAGATACGCAGTATTTT
CASSPKGLAGNTDTQYF
>NA|TRBJ1-4|TRBD1|TRBV19|15
TGTGCCAGTAGTGAGACCGGGACAGGAAATGAAAAACTGTTTTTT
CASSETGTGNEKLFF
>NA|TRBJ2-1|NA|TRBV9|11
TGTGCCAGCAGCCCAGGGATCGGTCAGTTCTTC
CASSPGIGQFF
>NA|TRBJ1-2|TRBD1|TRBV7-3|16
TGTGCCAGCAGCTTAAATCCGGGACAGGATTTCTATGGCTACACCTTC
CASSLNPGQDFYGYTF
>NA|TRBJ2-2|NA|TRBV9|13
TGTGCCAGCAGCGAAACAGGGTTCGGGGAGCTGTTTTTT
CASSETGFGELFF
>once|TRBJ1-5|NA|TRBV6-1|20
TGTGCCAGCAGTGAAAGTAGCGTGGTAGGGGCGGACTATAGCAATCAGCCCCAGCATTTT
CASSESSVVGADYSNQPQHF
>once|TRBJ1-1|TRBD1|TRBV10-3|14
TGTGCCATCAGTCAACCGGGACAGGGCACTGAAGCTTTCTTT
CAISQPGQGTEAFF
>NA|TRBJ1-2|TRBD1|TRBV5-5|14
TGTGCCAGCAGCTTGGAGGGGACAGGGTATGGCTACACCTTC
CASSLEGTGYGYTF
>NA|TRBJ2-7|TRBD1|TRBV19|16
TGTGCCAGTAGTATAGGTCGGCGACAGGGGTCAGGCGAGCAGTACTTC
CASSIGRRQGSGEQYF
>NA|TRBJ2-7|NA|TRBV7-9|15
TGTGCCAGCAGCCCCCACACAGGGTCGGAGTACGAGCAGCACTTC
CASSPHTGSEYEQHF
>NA|TRBJ2-2|NA|TRBV11-2|16
TGTGCCAGCAGCTTTGGCCCGTTTGCGAACACCGGGGAGCTGTTTTTT
CASSFGPFANTGELFF
>NA|TRBJ2-3|TRBD2|TRBV2|15
TGTGCCAGCAGTGAGGGGACTAGGTTCACAGATACGCAGTATTTT
CASSEGTRFTDTQYF
>NA|TRBJ2-3|NA|TRBV9|14
TGTGCCAGCAGCGTAAGGGGGTTAACAGATACGCAGTATTTT
CASSVRGLTDTQYF
>NA|TRBJ1-4|NA|TRBV30|11
TGTGCCTGGGGCTTAAATGAAAAACTGTTTTTT
CAWGLNEKLFF
>NA|TRBJ2-1|TRBD1|TRBV5-4|15
TGTGCCAGCAGCTTGGCTGGACAGGGTTACAATGAGCAGTTCTTC
CASSLAGQGYNEQFF
>NA|TRBJ2-7|TRBD2|TRBV5-1|16
TGCGCCAGCAGCTTGGGGTCGCTAGCGGGGAGCTACGAGCAGTACTTC
CASSLGSLAGSYEQYF
>NA|TRBJ2-1|TRBD2|TRBV28|16
TGTGCCAGCAGCTCGGGGGGGAGTCCCATCTACAATGAGCAGTTCTTC
CASSSGGSPIYNEQFF
>few|TRBJ2-4|NA|TRBV2|15
TGTGCCAGCGAGCGGGCGGGCTTAGCCAAAAACATTCAGTACTTC
CASERAGLAKNIQYF
>NA|TRBJ1-3|NA|TRBV2|15
TGTGCCAGCAGTGAGCAGGGACTGCCTGGAAACACCATATATTTT
CASSEQGLPGNTIYF
>NA|TRBJ2-3|TRBD2|TRBV6-5|14
TGTGCCAGCAGTTACCTAGCGGACACAGATACGCAGTATTTT
CASSYLADTDTQYF
>NA|TRBJ2-3|NA|TRBV7-9|14
TGTGCCAGCAGCTTTGGCCTCCGCACAGATACGCAGTATTTT
CASSFGLRTDTQYF
>NA|TRBJ1-4|TRBD1|TRBV30|13
TGTGCCTGGAGTCCCCAGGGGGGAGAAAAACTGTTTTTT
CAWSPQGGEKLFF
>NA|TRBJ1-3|NA|TRBV11-2|13
TGTGCCAGCAGTCAAACTATCCGGGGCACCATATATTTT
CASSQTIRGTIYF
>NA|TRBJ2-1|NA|TRBV29-1|14
TGCAGCGTTTCAGACAGAAGCTCCTACAATGAGCAGTTCTTC
CSVSDRSSYNEQFF
>NA|TRBJ1-2|NA|TRBV28|15
TGTGCCAGCATCGCCGGTGCAGAGGGATACTATGGCTACACCTTC
CASIAGAEGYYGYTF
>NA|TRBJ2-3|TRBD1|TRBV5-1|14
TGCGCCAGCAGCTTGGGGGACAGCCCAGATACGCAGTATTTT
CASSLGDSPDTQYF
>NA|TRBJ1-2|NA|TRBV20-1|11
TGCAGTGCTACTGGGGCGCCAGGCTACACCTTC
CSATGAPGYTF
>NA|TRBJ2-4|TRBD1|TRBV18|14
TGTGCCAGCTCACCGCCGGGACAGGTATGGATTCAGTACTTC
CASSPPGQVWIQYF
>NA|TRBJ2-1|TRBD2|TRBV5-1|14
TGCGCCAGCAGCTTGGCGCGGGAGTGGGATGAGCAGTTCTTC
CASSLAREWDEQFF
>NA|TRBJ2-5|TRBD1|TRBV2|13
TGTGCCAGCAGCCGGGACAGCCAAGAGACCCAGTACTTC
CASSRDSQETQYF
>NA|TRBJ2-1|NA|TRBV14|13
TGTGCCAGCAGCCAAGACCTAATTTCTGAGCAGTTCTTC
CASSQDLISEQFF
>NA|TRBJ1-1|NA|TRBV5-6|13
TGTGCCAGCAGCTTGGGCGACAGTTCCGAAGCTTTCTTT
CASSLGDSSEAFF
>NA|TRBJ2-3|NA|TRBV9|15
TGTGCCAGCAGCGTAGGTGGGAGGAGCACAGATACGCAGTATTTT
CASSVGGRSTDTQYF
>NA|TRBJ2-1|TRBD2|TRBV5-1|16
TGCGCCAGCAGCCGGGGACTACCCGGAGGGCCCAATGAGCAGTTCTTC
CASSRGLPGGPNEQFF
>NA|TRBJ2-5|NA|TRBV4-1|13
TGCGCCAGCAGCCAATGGAGCTCAGAGACCCAGTACTTC
CASSQWSSETQYF